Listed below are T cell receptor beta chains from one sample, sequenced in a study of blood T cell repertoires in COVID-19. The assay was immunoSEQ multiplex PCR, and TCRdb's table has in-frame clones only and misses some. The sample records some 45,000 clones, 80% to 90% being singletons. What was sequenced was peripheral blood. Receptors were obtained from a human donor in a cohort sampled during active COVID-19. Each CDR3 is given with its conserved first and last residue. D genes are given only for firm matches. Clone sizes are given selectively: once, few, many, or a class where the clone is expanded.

CDR3 protein: CASSVLTNEKLFF
CDR3 DNA: TGTGCCAGCAGTGTACTCACTAATGAAAAACTGTTTTTT
J gene: TRBJ1-4
clone size: -
D gene: -
V gene: TRBV2

CDR3 protein: CASSPPEKRQGSGYTF
CDR3 DNA: TGTGCCAGCTCACCACCGGAAAAAAGACAGGGCTCTGGCTACACCTTC
J gene: TRBJ1-2
clone size: -
D gene: TRBD1
V gene: TRBV18

CDR3 protein: CASRGGARSGANVLTF
CDR3 DNA: TGCGCCAGCAGAGGGGGGGCGCGGTCTGGGGCCAACGTCCTGACTTTC
J gene: TRBJ2-6
clone size: -
D gene: -
V gene: TRBV5-1

CDR3 protein: CASSVSVGQNTDTQYF
CDR3 DNA: TGTGCCAGCAGCGTAAGTGTCGGACAGAACACAGATACGCAGTATTTT
J gene: TRBJ2-3
clone size: -
D gene: -
V gene: TRBV9

CDR3 protein: CASSPPYGTGDSFSGNTIYF
CDR3 DNA: TGTGCCAGCAGCCCCCCCTACGGGACAGGGGACTCCTTCTCTGGAAACACCATATATTTT
J gene: TRBJ1-3
clone size: -
D gene: TRBD1
V gene: TRBV3-1/TRBV3-2

CDR3 protein: CASSSAGTGSHEQYF
CDR3 DNA: TGTGCCAGCAGCTCCGCCGGGACAGGGAGCCACGAGCAGTACTTC
J gene: TRBJ2-7
clone size: few
D gene: TRBD1
V gene: TRBV5-4

CDR3 protein: CASMAGGEVGELFF
CDR3 DNA: TGTGCCAGTATGGCGGGGGGCGAGGTCGGGGAGCTGTTTTTT
J gene: TRBJ2-2
clone size: -
D gene: TRBD2
V gene: TRBV27

CDR3 protein: CASSHVPGQGAYEQYF
CDR3 DNA: TGTGCCAGCAGCCACGTCCCGGGACAGGGAGCCTACGAGCAGTACTTC
J gene: TRBJ2-7
clone size: -
D gene: TRBD1
V gene: TRBV9

CDR3 protein: CASSEQTSAFYEQYF
CDR3 DNA: TGCGCCAGCAGCGAACAGACTAGCGCGTTCTACGAGCAGTACTTC
J gene: TRBJ2-7
clone size: -
D gene: TRBD2
V gene: TRBV5-1

CDR3 protein: CASSLGPTDTQYF
CDR3 DNA: TGTGCCAGCAGCTTGGGGCCCACAGATACGCAGTATTTT
J gene: TRBJ2-3
clone size: -
D gene: -
V gene: TRBV5-5

CDR3 protein: CASDPTVGSQPQHF
CDR3 DNA: TGTGCCAGCGATCCGACAGTGGGAAGTCAGCCCCAGCATTTT
J gene: TRBJ1-5
clone size: -
D gene: -
V gene: TRBV19

CDR3 protein: CASSVDTGTGLAGQKQFF
CDR3 DNA: TGTGCCAGCAGCGTGGATACCGGGACAGGACTAGCGGGGCAAAAGCAGTTCTTC
J gene: TRBJ2-1
clone size: -
D gene: TRBD2
V gene: TRBV9

CDR3 protein: CASSLSAEQQFF
CDR3 DNA: TGTGCCAGCAGTTTATCCGCGGAGCAGCAGTTCTTC
J gene: TRBJ2-1
clone size: -
D gene: -
V gene: TRBV12-3/TRBV12-4

CDR3 protein: CASSLGTSGGGSYEQYF
CDR3 DNA: TGTGCCAGCAGTTTAGGGACTAGCGGGGGGGGCTCCTACGAGCAGTACTTC
J gene: TRBJ2-7
clone size: -
D gene: TRBD2
V gene: TRBV27

CDR3 protein: CASGGGNTEAFF
CDR3 DNA: TGTGCCAGCGGGGGCGGAAACACTGAAGCTTTCTTT
J gene: TRBJ1-1
clone size: -
D gene: -
V gene: TRBV9

CDR3 protein: CAWSDLSLGELFF
CDR3 DNA: TGTGCCTGGAGCGATTTAAGCCTCGGGGAGCTGTTTTTT
J gene: TRBJ2-2
clone size: -
D gene: -
V gene: TRBV30

CDR3 protein: CASSGPVGRAVVEQYF
CDR3 DNA: TGTGCCAGCAGTGGCCCGGTGGGCAGGGCGGTGGTCGAGCAGTACTTC
J gene: TRBJ2-7
clone size: -
D gene: -
V gene: TRBV25-1

CDR3 protein: CASSYSGGAADTQYF
CDR3 DNA: TGTGCCAGCAGTTACTCGGGGGGGGCGGCAGATACGCAGTATTTT
J gene: TRBJ2-3
clone size: -
D gene: -
V gene: TRBV6-5

CDR3 protein: CASSGGMSRIDEQFF
CDR3 DNA: TGTGCCAGCAGTGGCGGGATGTCAAGGATCGATGAGCAGTTCTTC
J gene: TRBJ2-1
clone size: -
D gene: -
V gene: TRBV27

CDR3 protein: CASSPRHGSYEQYF
CDR3 DNA: TGTGCCAGCAGTCCCCGACACGGATCCTACGAGCAGTACTTC
J gene: TRBJ2-7
clone size: -
D gene: -
V gene: TRBV6-2/TRBV6-3

CDR3 protein: CASSLGAAREPYGYTF
CDR3 DNA: TGTGCCAGCAGCTTAGGGGCCGCCAGGGAACCCTATGGCTACACCTTC
J gene: TRBJ1-2
clone size: -
D gene: -
V gene: TRBV13

CDR3 protein: CASHRDFYEQYF
CDR3 DNA: TGTGCCAGTCACAGGGATTTCTACGAGCAGTACTTC
J gene: TRBJ2-7
clone size: -
D gene: -
V gene: TRBV2

CDR3 protein: CASSEARGTGRTYEQYF
CDR3 DNA: TGTGCCAGCAGTGAAGCGCGGGGGACAGGACGTACCTACGAGCAGTACTTC
J gene: TRBJ2-7
clone size: -
D gene: -
V gene: TRBV6-1

CDR3 protein: CSVPGRDGYTF
CDR3 DNA: TGCAGCGTTCCAGGGCGCGATGGCTACACCTTC
J gene: TRBJ1-2
clone size: -
D gene: -
V gene: TRBV29-1

CDR3 protein: CASSLFPHSYEQYF
CDR3 DNA: TGTGCCAGCAGTTTATTTCCCCACTCCTACGAGCAGTACTTC
J gene: TRBJ2-7
clone size: once
D gene: -
V gene: TRBV27

CDR3 protein: CASSDLRKGANTGELFF
CDR3 DNA: TGTGCCAGTAGTGACCTGAGGAAGGGGGCGAACACCGGGGAGCTGTTTTTT
J gene: TRBJ2-2
clone size: -
D gene: -
V gene: TRBV19

CDR3 protein: CASSPTSTSGGGNEQFF
CDR3 DNA: TGCGCCAGCAGCCCGACCTCCACTAGCGGGGGGGGGAATGAGCAGTTCTTC
J gene: TRBJ2-1
clone size: -
D gene: TRBD2
V gene: TRBV5-1

CDR3 protein: CASRWTGDYQETQYF
CDR3 DNA: TGTGCCAGCAGATGGACAGGTGATTACCAAGAGACCCAGTACTTC
J gene: TRBJ2-5
clone size: -
D gene: TRBD1
V gene: TRBV3-1/TRBV3-2

CDR3 protein: CASSHQQGAMGTEAFF
CDR3 DNA: TGCGCCAGCAGCCATCAACAGGGGGCGATGGGAACTGAAGCTTTCTTT
J gene: TRBJ1-1
clone size: few
D gene: TRBD1
V gene: TRBV4-1

CDR3 protein: CASREQVSGGYTF
CDR3 DNA: TGTGCCAGCAGAGAACAGGTTTCGGGTGGCTACACCTTC
J gene: TRBJ1-2
clone size: -
D gene: -
V gene: TRBV12-3/TRBV12-4

CDR3 protein: CASSLPTGGDQPQHF
CDR3 DNA: TGTGCCAGCAGCCTCCCTACAGGGGGTGATCAGCCCCAGCATTTT
J gene: TRBJ1-5
clone size: -
D gene: TRBD1
V gene: TRBV6-2/TRBV6-3

CDR3 protein: CASSLVSAFVLVSDTQYF
CDR3 DNA: TGTGCCAGCAGCTTAGTCTCCGCCTTCGTTTTAGTCTCAGATACGCAGTATTTT
J gene: TRBJ2-3
clone size: -
D gene: -
V gene: TRBV7-9

CDR3 protein: CASSKGGTEAFF
CDR3 DNA: TGTGCCAGCAGCAAGGGGGGCACTGAAGCTTTCTTT
J gene: TRBJ1-1
clone size: -
D gene: -
V gene: TRBV21-1

CDR3 protein: CASGQGEGTGYTF
CDR3 DNA: TGTGCCAGTGGACAGGGGGAAGGAACTGGCTACACCTTC
J gene: TRBJ1-2
clone size: -
D gene: TRBD1
V gene: TRBV7-3

CDR3 protein: CASSRTAYEQYF
CDR3 DNA: TGTGCCAGCTCCCGGACAGCTTACGAGCAGTACTTC
J gene: TRBJ2-7
clone size: -
D gene: -
V gene: TRBV18

CDR3 protein: CASSPSAGGTGELFF
CDR3 DNA: TGTGCCAGCTCACCATCCGCGGGGGGGACCGGGGAGCTGTTTTTT
J gene: TRBJ2-2
clone size: -
D gene: TRBD2
V gene: TRBV18

CDR3 protein: CASSLRASGDGEQYF
CDR3 DNA: TGTGCCAGCAGTTTACGGGCTAGCGGGGATGGAGAGCAGTACTTC
J gene: TRBJ2-7
clone size: once
D gene: TRBD2
V gene: TRBV27

CDR3 protein: CASSLLGSSYNEQFF
CDR3 DNA: TGTGCCAGCAGCTTGTTGGGGAGCTCCTACAATGAGCAGTTCTTC
J gene: TRBJ2-1
clone size: once
D gene: -
V gene: TRBV5-5

CDR3 protein: CANRGARTDTQYF
CDR3 DNA: TGTGCCAACAGGGGGGCCCGGACAGATACGCAGTATTTT
J gene: TRBJ2-3
clone size: -
D gene: TRBD1
V gene: TRBV2

CDR3 protein: CASSEIMNTEAFF
CDR3 DNA: TGTGCCAGCAGTGAAATTATGAACACTGAAGCTTTCTTT
J gene: TRBJ1-1
clone size: -
D gene: -
V gene: TRBV6-1

CDR3 protein: CASSFPTGEGYTF
CDR3 DNA: TGTGCCAGCAGCTTCCCGACAGGGGAAGGCTACACCTTC
J gene: TRBJ1-2
clone size: -
D gene: TRBD1
V gene: TRBV7-3

CDR3 protein: CASSRDREASYEQYF
CDR3 DNA: TGTGCCAGCAGCCGGGACAGGGAAGCCTCCTACGAGCAGTACTTC
J gene: TRBJ2-7
clone size: -
D gene: TRBD1
V gene: TRBV5-5

CDR3 protein: CASSASETPNSEQFF
CDR3 DNA: TGTGCCAGCAGTGCTTCCGAGACTCCTAACTCTGAGCAGTTCTTC
J gene: TRBJ2-1
clone size: -
D gene: -
V gene: TRBV6-4

CDR3 protein: CASSLVVPSGTDTQYF
CDR3 DNA: TGTGCCAGCAGCTTAGTTGTCCCGTCGGGCACAGATACGCAGTATTTT
J gene: TRBJ2-3
clone size: -
D gene: -
V gene: TRBV7-8

CDR3 protein: CASSPDSGGVNEQFF
CDR3 DNA: TGTGCCAGCTCACCAGACAGCGGGGGGGTCAATGAGCAGTTCTTC
J gene: TRBJ2-1
clone size: -
D gene: TRBD2
V gene: TRBV18

CDR3 protein: CASSYGHRNTEAFF
CDR3 DNA: TGTGCCAGCAGTTACGGGCACCGGAACACTGAAGCTTTCTTT
J gene: TRBJ1-1
clone size: few
D gene: -
V gene: TRBV6-5

CDR3 protein: CASSNGGDADTQYF
CDR3 DNA: TGTGCCAGCAGTAACGGGGGGGACGCAGATACGCAGTATTTT
J gene: TRBJ2-3
clone size: -
D gene: TRBD2
V gene: TRBV25-1

CDR3 protein: CASSLSSLAGENTGELFF
CDR3 DNA: TGTGCCAGCAGTTTAAGTTCACTAGCGGGGGAGAACACCGGGGAGCTGTTTTTT
J gene: TRBJ2-2
clone size: -
D gene: TRBD2
V gene: TRBV28

CDR3 protein: CAISDRGDSYEQYF
CDR3 DNA: TGTGCCATCAGCGACAGGGGGGATTCCTACGAGCAGTACTTC
J gene: TRBJ2-7
clone size: -
D gene: TRBD1
V gene: TRBV10-3

CDR3 protein: CASTRTRASYEQYF
CDR3 DNA: TGTGCCAGCACCAGGACAAGGGCATCCTACGAGCAGTACTTC
J gene: TRBJ2-7
clone size: few
D gene: -
V gene: TRBV5-6

CDR3 protein: CASSPGTSGGKNTGELFF
CDR3 DNA: TGTGCCAGCAGTCCGGGGACTAGCGGGGGGAAGAACACCGGGGAGCTGTTTTTT
J gene: TRBJ2-2
clone size: few
D gene: TRBD2
V gene: TRBV27

CDR3 protein: CASSVDNRPNEQFF
CDR3 DNA: TGTGCCAGCAGCGTAGACAACAGACCCAATGAGCAGTTCTTC
J gene: TRBJ2-1
clone size: -
D gene: -
V gene: TRBV9

CDR3 protein: CASSYSRQGYEQYF
CDR3 DNA: TGTGCCAGCAGTTACTCGCGGCAGGGATACGAGCAGTACTTC
J gene: TRBJ2-7
clone size: once
D gene: -
V gene: TRBV6-5

CDR3 protein: CASSLGGSSGNTIYF
CDR3 DNA: TGTGCCAGCAGCTTAGGTGGCAGCTCTGGAAACACCATATATTTT
J gene: TRBJ1-3
clone size: -
D gene: -
V gene: TRBV11-2

CDR3 protein: CANSQFASGVDTGELFF
CDR3 DNA: TGTGCCAACAGCCAATTTGCTAGCGGGGTTGATACCGGGGAGCTGTTTTTT
J gene: TRBJ2-2
clone size: -
D gene: TRBD2
V gene: TRBV3-1/TRBV3-2

CDR3 protein: CASTATSGGGDEQYF
CDR3 DNA: TGTGCCAGCACCGCTACTAGCGGGGGTGGGGACGAGCAGTACTTC
J gene: TRBJ2-7
clone size: few
D gene: TRBD2
V gene: TRBV7-6

CDR3 protein: CASSLTQGAPTEAFF
CDR3 DNA: TGTGCCAGCAGCTTAACTCAGGGGGCGCCGACTGAAGCTTTCTTT
J gene: TRBJ1-1
clone size: -
D gene: TRBD1
V gene: TRBV11-3

CDR3 protein: CASSLVRGETQYF
CDR3 DNA: TGTGCCAGCAGCTTGGTCAGGGGAGAGACCCAGTACTTC
J gene: TRBJ2-5
clone size: -
D gene: -
V gene: TRBV5-6

CDR3 protein: CASSLQGDGNQPQHF
CDR3 DNA: TGTGCCAGCAGCCTACAGGGCGACGGCAATCAGCCCCAGCATTTT
J gene: TRBJ1-5
clone size: once
D gene: -
V gene: TRBV7-2

CDR3 protein: CASSLVDIVLNEQFF
CDR3 DNA: TGCGCCAGCAGCTTGGTCGACATTGTACTCAATGAGCAGTTCTTC
J gene: TRBJ2-1
clone size: -
D gene: -
V gene: TRBV5-1